This section outlines one TCR beta chain sequence together with its context. These data belong to a study of blood T cell repertoires in COVID-19. As for the study in general: The origin of the acute and convalescent COVID-19 samples was the United States, Italy and Spain. PBMCs, B-cell-depleted T cells, or T cells provided the cDNA or gDNA that made up the material.

The CDR3 extends over 14 amino acids. Trimming removed 0 bases at V and 8 bases at J, with 9 bases between. Germline V gene data show CDR1 as SGHDT and CDR2 as YYEEEE. Under the authors' procedure: Estimated nucleated cell counts came from reference gene primer amplification. Only in-frame clones appear in the TCRdb table, and some are missing; sequencing was by immunoSEQ multiplex PCR. V and J calls and clone size are copied from that table; D and trimming were computed from the DNA. The sample consists of 150,000 to 200,000 clones, 82% of them appearing once. Sequencing input: peripheral blood. The receptor comes from a woman in her 70s with acute or convalescent COVID-19. The V and J genes are TRBV5-6 and TRBJ1-6; D unresolved. This CDR3 is CASSLVGRDSPLHF. CDR3 coding DNA: TGTGCCAGCAGCTTGGTTGGGCGGGATTCACCCCTCCACTTT.